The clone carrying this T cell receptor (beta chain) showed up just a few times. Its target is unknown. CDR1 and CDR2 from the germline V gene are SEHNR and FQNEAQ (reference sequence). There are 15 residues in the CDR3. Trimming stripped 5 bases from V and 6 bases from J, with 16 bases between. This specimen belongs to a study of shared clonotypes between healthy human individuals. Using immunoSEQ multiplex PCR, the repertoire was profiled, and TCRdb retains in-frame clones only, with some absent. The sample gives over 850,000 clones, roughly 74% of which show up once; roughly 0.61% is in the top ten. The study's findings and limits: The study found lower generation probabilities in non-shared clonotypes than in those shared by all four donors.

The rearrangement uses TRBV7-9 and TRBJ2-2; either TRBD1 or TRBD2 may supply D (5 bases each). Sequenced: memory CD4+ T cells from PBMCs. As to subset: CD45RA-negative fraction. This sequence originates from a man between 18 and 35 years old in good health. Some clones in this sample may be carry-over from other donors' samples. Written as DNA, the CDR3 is TGTGCCAGCAGCCCGGGGACGGCCCCCCCCGGGGAGCTGTTTTTT. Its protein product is CASSPGTAPPGELFF.